This T cell receptor beta chain was sequenced during a study of cytomegalovirus exposure and HLA in healthy donors. Points from the study as a whole: Several of the most significant clusters appeared linked to common viral pathogens, based on a later analysis.

In regard to this clone: The antigen remains undetermined.

PCR primers comprised 60 Vbeta and 13 Jbeta primers. Only in-frame clones appear in the TCRdb table, and some are missing; sequencing was by immunoSEQ multiplex PCR. Counted here are approximately 170,000 clones, around 68% occurring once; the ten biggest clones make up approximately 1.5%. Germline lookup yields CDR1 SGDLS and CDR2 YYNGEE. The CDR3 totals 16 residues. The V and J ends lost 0 bases and 7 bases, in that order; junction bases with no gene match: 13. The chain has TRBV9 and TRBJ2-7, with 7 bases that match TRBD2. Material: PBMCs. The TCR originated in a man aged 50 to 59 in good health and CMV-seronegative. The CDR3 coding sequence is TGTGCCAGCAGCGTAGCTTCGGCAGCGGGACTTCGGGAGCAGTACTTC. This translates into CASSVASAAGLREQYF.